The present TCR beta chain was sequenced within a study of tumor and adjacent non-tumor tissue in lung cancer. The CDR3 consists of 18 residues. Germline loops: CDR1 MGHRA, CDR2 YSYEKL. This sample's RNA came from whole unsorted tissue. More than 3 cm separated this lung sample from the edge of the tumor. TCRbeta libraries were built with three rounds of nested PCR, modified from ARM-PCR. TCRdb itself ran the multiplex PCR reads through MiXCR, one entry per CDR3 protein. The sample shows 85,000 to 130,000 distinct CDR3 sequences, 65% of them seen only once. This clonotype appeared once. Its matching antigen is unknown. A read error may account for a junction end that differs from germline. Study outcomes and limitations: Patients with more diverse tumor TCRs had worse survival. Tumor tissue had significantly higher TCR diversity than normal lung.

The sequenced material came from distant non-tumor lung tissue. This rearrangement joins TRBV4-1 to TRBJ2-6; 7 bases fit TRBD1. The receptor was isolated from a man aged 25-45 years with non-small cell lung cancer. Here the CDR3 DNA reads TGCGCCAGCAGCCAAGCCCCGACAGGGTCCCCTAGGGCCAACGTCCTAACTTTC. Its protein product is CASSQAPTGSPRANVLTF.